Below, 19 T cell receptor beta chains from the same sample are listed, as sequenced in a study of T-cell reconstitution after alpha-beta-depleted transplantation in children (dated by TCRdb to the mid-2010s). The library was produced with PCR. Sequenced on an Illumina HiSeq 2500. Molecular barcoding was employed in the preparation of TCR libraries, with unique molecular identifiers being used to normalize TCRbeta repertoire quantification. TCRdb redid the processing of the public reads, applying fastp at Q25 and MiXCR, and retained in-frame beta chains. Identical CDR3 protein sequences are pooled into one entry, listed with their most common genes and DNA. Present in this sample are 500,000 to 750,000 distinct CDR3 sequences, over 10% of which were seen just once. The ten most abundant clones make up approximately 2.1% of the sample. The meaning of the sample's treatment or condition label: allogeneic hematopoietic cell transplantation with graft depleted of TCRalphabeta T cells and CD19 B cells.

Sequenced material: PBMCs, mostly from graft donor cells, taken 360 days after TCRalphabeta/CD19-depleted stem cell transplant. The receptors originated from a male patient younger than 18 who had a stem cell transplant for acute myeloid leukemia, so the T cells may come from the graft donor.

The chain recombines TRBV28 with TRBJ2-1, with D perhaps TRBD2 (6 bases). This CDR3 has 16 residues. CDR1 and CDR2 from the germline V gene are MDHEN and SYDVKM. V gave up 5 bases and J gave up 8 bases, with 22 bases separating them. The DNA for the CDR3 is TGTGCCAGCAGTCCCCCGGGACTGGCCCTCGGAGATGAGCAGTTCTTC. Protein sequence: CASSPPGLALGDEQFF.

This chain uses TRBV20-1 with TRBJ2-3; 7 bases match TRBD1. The CDR3 is 13 residues long. V gave up 2 bases and J gave up 8 bases; unmatched junction bases: 7. Germline V lookup: CDR1 DFQATT, CDR2 SNEGSKA (reference sequence). The CDR3 loop is CSARPTGLGTQYF. CDR3 coding DNA: TGCAGTGCTAGACCGACAGGGCTCGGTACGCAGTATTTT.

This clonotype was seen a handful of times. The J gene is TRBJ2-7, the V gene TRBV4-2; 9 bases line up with TRBD2. Germline values: CDR1 LGHNA, CDR2 YNFKEQ. J lost 2 bases, V lost 8 bases, and 10 bases had no gene match. CDR3 length: 15 residues. The CDR3 loop is CASRTSAGGTYEQYF. The CDR3 DNA is TGTGCCAGCCGAACCTCAGCGGGAGGAACCTACGAGCAGTACTTC.

This clonotype has a handful of counts. The CDR3 protein is CASSLRGGVDGKVLEQFF. The CDR3 coding sequence is TGTGCCAGCAGCCTCCGGGGGGGGGTGGACGGGAAGGTGCTTGAGCAGTTCTTC. The chain uses TRBV21-1 and TRBJ2-1; the D call in the table, TRBD1, was not verified against the DNA. TRBV21-1 is tagged as a pseudogene. The CDR3 runs 18 residues.

This clonotype was counted a few times. The chain couples TRBV29-1 to TRBJ2-5; D is unclear. V lost 2 bases, J lost 5 bases, and 12 bases lay in between. There are 13 residues in the CDR3. Germline CDR1 reads SQVTM; CDR2 reads ANQGSEA. CDR3: CSVEPPPDETQYF. In DNA form, the CDR3 reads TGCAGCGTTGAACCCCCGCCTGATGAGACCCAGTACTTC.

This clonotype has a count of ten or more. V and J are TRBV25-1 and TRBJ1-5, with D maybe TRBD1 (5 bases). CDR1 and CDR2 from the germline V gene are MGHDK and SYGVNS. V was shortened by 4 bases and J by 4 bases, with 8 bases between the two germline ends. The CDR3 contains 13 residues. Here the CDR3 reads CASSGGSNQPQHF. CDR3 DNA sequence: TGTGCCAGCAGTGGGGGGAGTAATCAGCCCCAGCATTTT. The whole variable domain, filled in from reference TRBV25-1 and TRBJ1-5, reads EADIYQTPRYLVIGTGKKITLECSQTMGHDKMYWYQQDPGMELHLIHYSYGVNSTEKGDLSSESTVSRIRTEHFPLTLESARPSHTSQYLCASSGGSNQPQHFGDGTRLSIL.

The chain carries TRBV20-1 and TRBJ1-5, with 8 nucleotides matching TRBD1. This CDR3 has 15 amino acids. V dropped 3 bases and J dropped 4; count of bases not matched to a gene: 8. The V gene's germline CDR1 is DFQATT and CDR2 SNEGSKA (reference sequence). The DNA of the CDR3 is TGCAGTGCTAGGGACAGGGCTCTGGGGAATCAGCCCCAGCATTTT. Translated, it gives CSARDRALGNQPQHF.

This clonotype came up many times. The V gene is TRBV7-2, the J gene TRBJ2-7, with D hard to call. Between the trimmed V and J ends, which lost 2 bases and 5 bases, there was a span of 10 bases. The CDR3 covers 13 residues. Germline-derived CDR1 and CDR2 are SGHTA and FQGNSA. The CDR3: CASSLTAYHEQYF. The DNA for the CDR3 is TGTGCCAGCAGCTTAACTGCGTACCACGAGCAGTACTTC.

A few counts support this clonotype. The chain recombines TRBV2 with TRBJ2-2; D gene uncertain. Germline assignment: CDR1 SNHLY and CDR2 FYNNEI. The V end was cut by 2 bases, the J end by 6 bases, with 16 bases between. CDR3 length: 16 amino acids. The CDR3 DNA sequence: TGTGCCAGCAGTGAATTGACCACCTCCTTGGCCGGGGAGCTGTTTTTT. Translated, it gives CASSELTTSLAGELFF.

The chain joins TRBV29-1 to TRBJ1-2; 8 bases are a match to TRBD1. Trimming at V came to 7 bases and at J to 5 bases, leaving 9 bases not matched to a gene. Germline CDR1 SQVTM, CDR2 ANQGSEA. This CDR3 is built from 13 residues. As DNA, the CDR3 is TGCAGCGGGACCTCCGGGACAGGATATGGCTACACCTTC. Its translation is CSGTSGTGYGYTF. Supplemented by reference TRBV29-1 and TRBJ1-2, the full variable domain reads SAVISQKPSRDICQRGTSLTIQCQVDSQVTMMFWYRQQPGQSLTLIATANQGSEATYESGFVIDKFPISRPNLTFSTLTVSNMSPEDSSIYLCSGTSGTGYGYTFGSGTRLTVV.

The chain recombines TRBV7-6 with TRBJ2-1; D ambiguous. Per germline, CDR1 SGHVS and CDR2 FNYEAQ. The V end lost 1 base, the J end lost 2 bases, and 6 bases lay between the germline ends. CDR3 length: 14 amino acids. The CDR3, as DNA: TGTGCCAGCAGCTTAGGTGCAGCCTACAATGAGCAGTTCTTC. This codes for CASSLGAAYNEQFF. The complete variable domain, with remaining parts taken from reference TRBV7-6 and TRBJ2-1, reads GAGVSQSPRYKVTKRGQDVALRCDPISGHVSLYWYRQALGQGPEFLTYFNYEAQQDKSGLPNDRFSAERPEGSISTLTIQRTEQRDSAMYRCASSLGAAYNEQFFGPGTRLTVL.

This clonotype was seen a handful of times. The chain recombines TRBV11-2 with TRBJ2-7; D possibly uses TRBD1 or TRBD2 (7 bases each). Trimming removed 5 bases at V and 2 bases at J, with 28 bases between. Germline-derived CDR1 and CDR2 are SGHAT and FQNNGV. This CDR3 spans 19 amino acids. The CDR3: CASSARGGRLLAAAYEQYF. In DNA, the CDR3 is TGTGCCAGCAGCGCCAGGGGGGGTCGGCTTCTAGCGGCTGCCTACGAGCAGTACTTC. The full variable domain, in which reference TRBV11-2 and TRBJ2-7 provide the parts outside the CDR3, is EAGVAQSPRYKIIEKRQSVAFWCNPISGHATLYWYQQILGQGPKLLIQFQNNGVVDDSQLPKDRFSAERLKGVDSTLKIQPAKLEDSAVYLCASSARGGRLLAAAYEQYFGPGTRLTVT.

There are many counts of this clonotype. The chain recombines TRBV24-1 with TRBJ2-1; the match to TRBD1 covers 7 bases. The CDR3 has 16 residues. After removal of 3 bases from V and 3 bases from J, the junction contained 7 bases not matched to a gene. Germline CDR1 KGHDR, CDR2 SFDVKD. The CDR3 region has the DNA TGTGCCACCAGTGATACGACAGGGCCCCTCTACAATGAGCAGTTCTTC. Its protein product is CATSDTTGPLYNEQFF.

The rearrangement joins TRBV28 to TRBJ2-6; D call uncertain. Looked up from germline, CDR1 is MDHEN and CDR2 is SYDVKM. This CDR3 is built from 14 residues. Trimming left V 3 bases short and J 5 bases short, with 8 bases between. The CDR3 is CASSFGPWANVLTF. CDR3 DNA sequence: TGTGCCAGCAGTTTCGGCCCGTGGGCCAACGTCCTGACTTTC.

This clonotype was counted at least ten times. The chain uses TRBV29-1 and TRBJ2-3; a possible D gene is TRBD2 (5 bases). This CDR3 is 12 amino acids long. V shed 2 bases and J shed 8 bases, with 11 bases lying between them. Germline V gene data show CDR1 as SQVTM and CDR2 as ANQGSEA. The CDR3 spells CSVEWTSGTQYF. In DNA form, the CDR3 reads TGCAGCGTTGAATGGACTTCGGGTACGCAGTATTTT.

This clonotype was recorded at least ten times. The gene calls are TRBV30 and TRBJ1-1; 9 nucleotides line up with TRBD1. J was trimmed by 3 bases and V by 1 base; bases with no gene match: 9. This CDR3 contains 16 residues. In germline, CDR1 is GTSNPN, CDR2 SVGIG (reference sequence). The CDR3 is CAWSGGTGRLDTEAFF. The CDR3 region has the DNA TGTGCCTGGAGTGGAGGGACAGGGCGTTTGGACACTGAAGCTTTCTTT.

This clonotype was counted only a few times. The chain carries TRBV3-1 and TRBJ2-1, with 9 bases that match TRBD1. The germline V gene encodes CDR1 LGHDT and CDR2 YNNKEL (reference sequence). With V trimmed by 8 bases and J by 2 bases, 10 bases remained unmatched. The CDR3 spans 16 residues. The CDR3 is CASASDRGKPYNEQFF. For the CDR3, the DNA is TGTGCCAGCGCCTCCGACAGGGGGAAACCCTACAATGAGCAGTTCTTC.

This clonotype has a handful of counts. V gene TRBV5-8 combines with J gene TRBJ2-5; weak D call: TRBD2 (5 bases). Trimming left V 0 bases short and J 5 bases short, with 8 bases between. This CDR3 has 13 residues. Germline lookup yields CDR1 SGHTS and CDR2 YDEGEE. Here the CDR3 DNA reads TGTGCCAGCAGCTTGGGACTACCGGAGACCCAGTACTTC. Translation: CASSLGLPETQYF.

The chain combines TRBV11-1 with TRBJ2-1; 9 bases are shared with TRBD1. V lost 5 bases and J lost 2; bases outside the gene matches: 7. The CDR3 is 16 residues long. Germline assignment: CDR1 SGHAT and CDR2 FQDESV (reference sequence). Written as DNA, the CDR3 is TGTGCCAGCAGCCATCCACAGGGGGCCACCTACAATGAGCAGTTCTTC. This gives the protein CASSHPQGATYNEQFF. The full variable domain, with the rest looked up from reference TRBV11-1 and TRBJ2-1, is EAEVAQSPRYKITEKSQAVAFWCDPISGHATLYWYRQILGQGPELLVQFQDESVVDDSQLPKDRFSAERLKGVDSTLKIQPAELGDSAMYLCASSHPQGATYNEQFFGPGTRLTVL.